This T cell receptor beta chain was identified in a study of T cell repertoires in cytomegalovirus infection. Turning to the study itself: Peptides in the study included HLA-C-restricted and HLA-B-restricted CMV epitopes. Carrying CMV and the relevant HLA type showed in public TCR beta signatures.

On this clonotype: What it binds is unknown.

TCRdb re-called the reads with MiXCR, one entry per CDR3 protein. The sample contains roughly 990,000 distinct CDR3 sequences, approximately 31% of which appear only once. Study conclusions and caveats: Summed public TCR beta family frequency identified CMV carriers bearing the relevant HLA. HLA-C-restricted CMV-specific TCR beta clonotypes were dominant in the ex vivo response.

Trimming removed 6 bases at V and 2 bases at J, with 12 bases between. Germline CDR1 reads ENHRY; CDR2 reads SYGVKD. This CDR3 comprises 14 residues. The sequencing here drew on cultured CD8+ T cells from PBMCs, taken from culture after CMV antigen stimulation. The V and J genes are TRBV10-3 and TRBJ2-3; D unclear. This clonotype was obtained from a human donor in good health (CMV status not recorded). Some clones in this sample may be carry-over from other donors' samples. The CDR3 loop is CAISGSPSTDTQYF. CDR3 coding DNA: TGTGCCATCAGCGGCAGCCCCTCCACAGATACGCAGTATTTT.